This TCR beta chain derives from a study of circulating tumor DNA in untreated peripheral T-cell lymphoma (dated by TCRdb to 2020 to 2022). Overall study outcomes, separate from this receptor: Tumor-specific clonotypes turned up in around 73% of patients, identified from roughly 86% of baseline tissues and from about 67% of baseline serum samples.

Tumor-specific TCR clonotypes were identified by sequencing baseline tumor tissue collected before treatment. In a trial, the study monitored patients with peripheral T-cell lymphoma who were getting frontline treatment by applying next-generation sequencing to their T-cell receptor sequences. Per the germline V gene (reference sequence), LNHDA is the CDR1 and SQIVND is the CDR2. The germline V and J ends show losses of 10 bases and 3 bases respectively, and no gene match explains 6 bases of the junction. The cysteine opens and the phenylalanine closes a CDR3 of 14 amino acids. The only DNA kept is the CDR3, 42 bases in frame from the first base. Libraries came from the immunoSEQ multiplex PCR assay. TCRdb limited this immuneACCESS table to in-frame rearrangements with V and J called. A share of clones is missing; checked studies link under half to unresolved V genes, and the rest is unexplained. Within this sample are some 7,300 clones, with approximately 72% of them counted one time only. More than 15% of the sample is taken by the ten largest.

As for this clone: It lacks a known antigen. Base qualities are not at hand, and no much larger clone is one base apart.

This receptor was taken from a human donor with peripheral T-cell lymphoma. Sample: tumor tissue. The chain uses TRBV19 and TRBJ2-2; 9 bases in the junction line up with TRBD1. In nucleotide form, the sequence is TGTGCCACCAACGACAGGGGGGACACCGGGGAGCTGTTTTTT. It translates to CATNDRGDTGELFF.